The clone carrying this T cell receptor (beta chain) was found a few times. Its antigen is still unknown. The data are from a study of T-cell memory formation after mild COVID-19. TCRdb independently ran MiXCR on the 5' RACE reads; one entry per CDR3 protein. This table holds just under 150,000 distinct CDR3 sequences, about 19% found once. CDR3 length: 13 residues. Trimming pared 5 bases from V and 3 bases from J, leaving 8 bases between. From germline, CDR1 is SGHTA and CDR2 FQGNSA. Overall study results and limits: CM and EM subsets held most contracting CD4+ clones; EMRA held CD8+ ones.

Specimen: PBMCs or a T cell subset sorted from them (not recorded which). The TCR originated in an adult woman who had mild COVID-19 (a few samples of this study predate the infection). Cell type and time point are not known. The chain uses TRBV7-2 and TRBJ1-3; D is uncertain. The CDR3 spells CASSQVLGNTIYF. In DNA form, the CDR3 reads TGTGCCAGCAGCCAGGTCCTTGGAAACACCATATATTTT.